Each of the 27 T cell receptor beta chains below was sequenced from the same sample in a study of technical replicates of blood from a handful of donors. Produced via immunoSEQ multiplex PCR; TCRdb's table is partial and in-frame only. The table includes about 69,000 clones, 88% detected once. The sample taken for sequencing was PBMCs. The receptors shown here come from a human donor in good health. Some clones in this sample may be carry-over from other donors' samples.

The count of this clone is one. This chain connects TRBV25-1 to TRBJ2-2; 7 nucleotides match TRBD1. V was clipped by 4 bases and J by 2 bases; unmatched bases: 4. The CDR3 consists of 15 residues. Germline loops: CDR1 MGHDK, CDR2 SYGVNS. CDR3 DNA: TGTGCCAGCAGTGCAGACAGGGTTAACACCGGGGAGCTGTTTTTT. This encodes CASSADRVNTGELFF.

The chain links TRBV4-3 to TRBJ2-6, with TRBD1 matching over 9 bases. The CDR3 contains 20 residues. V dropped 2 bases and J dropped 1; count of bases not matched to a gene: 12. Looked up from germline, CDR1 is LGHNA and CDR2 is YSLEER. CDR3 sequence reads: CASSQRRDRVYSSGANVLTF. CDR3 nucleotide sequence: TGCGCCAGCAGCCAACGCCGGGACAGGGTTTACTCTTCTGGGGCCAACGTCCTGACTTTC.

The CDR3 loop is CASSQGQGAMNTEAFF. CDR3 coding DNA: TGTGCCAGCAGCCAGGGACAGGGGGCAATGAACACTGAAGCTTTCTTT. This chain links TRBV11-3 with TRBJ1-1; 12 bases are a match to TRBD1. Germline V gene sequence: CDR1 SGHNT, CDR2 YENEEA. Losses at the gene ends were 5 bases for V and 0 bases for J; bases not matched to a gene: 4. The CDR3 spans 16 residues.

V and J are TRBV4-3 and TRBJ2-6; D may be TRBD2 (6 bases). CDR1 and CDR2 from the germline V gene are LGHNA and YSLEER. CDR3 length equals 18 residues. Trimming left V 9 bases short and J 0 bases short, with 21 bases between. CDR3 coding DNA: TGCGCCAGTTCCAAAGTGGAGGGACGGGGCTCTGGGGCCAACGTCCTGACTTTC. It specifies CASSKVEGRGSGANVLTF.

The chain links TRBV9 to TRBJ1-2; D call uncertain. Trimming took 4 bases from V and 2 from J, leaving 6 bases between them. Looked up from germline, CDR1 is SGDLS and CDR2 is YYNGEE. This CDR3 contains 12 residues. This CDR3 is CASSTSNYGYTF. For the CDR3, the DNA is TGTGCCAGCAGCACATCGAACTATGGCTACACCTTC.

This clone was counted between two and nine times. This chain uses TRBV2 with TRBJ2-7, with 7 nucleotides matching TRBD2. With V trimmed by 10 bases and J by 3 bases, 15 bases remained unmatched. CDR1 and CDR2 (germline): SNHLY, FYNNEI. The CDR3 has 15 amino acids. The CDR3 spells CATGGSDQLFYEQYF. The CDR3 region has the DNA TGTGCCACCGGGGGGTCCGACCAACTTTTCTACGAGCAGTACTTC.

The chain joins TRBV11-2 to TRBJ2-1, with D possibly matching TRBD2 (6 bases). The germline gives CDR1 SGHAT, CDR2 FQNNGV. V was pared by 1 base and J by 1 base, with 11 bases between. CDR3 size: 16 residues. For the CDR3, the DNA is TGTGCCAGCAGCTTAGGATGGGGGGTTTCCTACAATGAGCAGTTCTTC. Residues: CASSLGWGVSYNEQFF.

This sequence joins TRBV18 and TRBJ1-1; D not certain. The CDR3 runs to 16 residues. V lost 3 bases to trimming and J lost 0 bases, with 14 bases between them. In germline, CDR1 is KGHSH, CDR2 LQKENI. The chain's CDR3 is CASSPRDMQLNTEAFF. CDR3 DNA: TGTGCCAGCTCACCTCGCGACATGCAGTTGAACACTGAAGCTTTCTTT. The whole variable domain, remainder taken from reference TRBV18 and TRBJ1-1, is NAGVMQNPRHLVRRRGQEARLRCSPMKGHSHVYWYRQLPEEGLKFMVYLQKENIIDESGMPKERFSAEFPKEGPSILRIQQVVRGDSAAYFCASSPRDMQLNTEAFFGQGTRLTVV.

The chain carries TRBV4-3 and TRBJ2-7; TRBD1 matches 7 bases. Trimming cost V 1 base and J 6 bases; bases outside gene matches: 6. CDR3 length equals 14 residues. Per the germline V gene, CDR1 is LGHNA and CDR2 is YSLEER. The CDR3 spells CASSQGGTAGEQYF. In DNA, the CDR3 is TGCGCCAGCAGCCAAGGTGGGACAGCCGGCGAGCAGTACTTC.

The V gene is TRBV7-2, the J gene TRBJ1-6, with D unclear. The germline V gene has CDR1 SGHTA and CDR2 FQGNSA. The CDR3 has 13 residues. The V end lost 5 bases, the J end lost 9 bases, and 11 bases lay between the germline ends. The CDR3 spells CASSPRSRSPLHF. The DNA of the CDR3 is TGTGCCAGCAGCCCGAGGTCTCGTTCACCCCTCCACTTT.

CDR3 loop: CASGGGANTEAFF. The CDR3 DNA sequence: TGCGCCAGCGGCGGGGGTGCGAACACTGAAGCTTTCTTT. This rearrangement joins TRBV5-1 to TRBJ1-1, with D tentatively TRBD1 (5 bases). The CDR3 length is 13 residues. V lost 7 bases and J 1 base, leaving 11 bases between the germline ends. Per germline, CDR1 SGHRS and CDR2 YFSETQ.

The V gene is TRBV5-1, the J gene TRBJ2-4; a weak D match, TRBD2 (6 bases). CDR1 and CDR2 from the germline V gene are SGHRS and YFSETQ. The CDR3 is 13 residues long. V gave up 2 bases and J gave up 5 bases, with 8 bases separating them. CDR3 bases: TGCGCCAGCAGCTTCGGGGGTCAAAACATTCAGTACTTC. Translation: CASSFGGQNIQYF.

CDR3 residues: CASGDREAYEQYF. In nucleotides, the CDR3 is TGTGCCTCAGGGGACAGGGAGGCCTACGAGCAGTACTTC. The V call is TRBV27, the J call TRBJ2-7, with 9 nucleotides matching TRBD1. Germline CDR1 reads MNHEY; CDR2 reads SMNVEV (reference sequence). V was pared by 11 bases and J by 2 bases, with 7 bases of the junction left unmatched. The CDR3 spans 13 residues.

CDR3 nucleotides: TGTGCCAGCAGGCGAAGCACAGGACGCATAAACACCGGGGAGCTGTTTTTT. Translated: CASRRSTGRINTGELFF. V gene TRBV11-2 combines with J gene TRBJ2-2; D possibly corresponds to TRBD1 (5 bases). Between the trimmed V and J ends, which lost 6 bases and 2 bases, there was a span of 19 bases. Germline CDR1 reads SGHAT; CDR2 reads FQNNGV. There are 17 residues in the CDR3.

The V and J genes are TRBV7-8 and TRBJ1-4; weak D call: TRBD1 (6 bases). Germline V lookup: CDR1 SGHVS, CDR2 FQNEAQ. The ends were cut back, 4 bases at V and 6 bases at J, with 15 bases in the middle. This CDR3 spans 15 amino acids. The CDR3: CASSSGTLTYEKLFF. The CDR3 region has the DNA TGTGCCAGCAGCTCCGGGACACTGACGTATGAAAAACTGTTTTTT.

The CDR3 here is CASTRQANYGYTF. The CDR3 DNA reads as TGTGCCAGCACTCGACAGGCTAACTATGGCTACACCTTC. The chain has TRBV6-5 and TRBJ1-2; tentatively, D is TRBD1 (6 bases). CDR3 length equals 13 residues. Trimming pared 7 bases from V and 0 bases from J, leaving 9 bases between. Germline V CDR1 and CDR2: MNHEY, SVGAGI.

This chain uses TRBV5-1 with TRBJ2-5; 9 bases fit TRBD2. CDR1 SGHRS and CDR2 YFSETQ come from the germline V gene. Losses at the gene ends were 6 bases for V and 0 bases for J; bases not matched to a gene: 6. CDR3 size: 15 residues. The CDR3 region is CASKRRLADQETQYF. CDR3 in DNA: TGCGCCAGCAAACGACGACTAGCGGACCAAGAGACCCAGTACTTC.

The J gene is TRBJ1-2, the V gene TRBV5-6, with TRBD1 as a possible D gene (6 bases). Germline V gives CDR1 SGHDT, CDR2 YYEEEE. The V and J ends lost 4 bases and 6 bases respectively, with 10 bases between them. The CDR3 loop spans 12 amino acids. DNA for the CDR3: TGTGCCAGCAGCAGATACAGGGATGGCTACACCTTC. It codes for CASSRYRDGYTF. Complete variable domain (other parts from reference TRBV5-6 and TRBJ1-2): DAGVTQSPTHLIKTRGQQVTLRCSPKSGHDTVSWYQQALGQGPQFIFQYYEEEERQRGNFPDRFSGHQFPNYSSELNVNALLLGDSALYLCASSRYRDGYTFGSGTRLTVV.

The CDR3 protein is CASSGLAGGNTGELFF. CDR3 DNA: TGTGCCAGCAGCGGGCTGGCGGGAGGGAACACCGGGGAGCTGTTTTTT. The chain uses TRBV11-2 and TRBJ2-2; 8 nucleotides align to TRBD2. Germline values: CDR1 SGHAT, CDR2 FQNNGV. This CDR3 has 16 residues. J gave up 1 base and V 5 bases, and 6 bases lay outside the gene matches.

The rearrangement uses TRBV10-1 and TRBJ2-7, with D possibly TRBD1 on 6 matching bases. This CDR3 region has 14 residues. The V gene's germline CDR1 is WNHNN and CDR2 SYGVQD (reference sequence). V dropped 3 bases and J dropped 2 bases, with 11 bases sitting between them. The CDR3 sequence: CASSEPGDPYEQYF. CDR3 nucleotides: TGCGCCAGCAGTGAACCAGGGGATCCCTACGAGCAGTACTTC.

V and J are TRBV7-9 and TRBJ2-3; TRBD2 matches at 10 bases. The CDR3 is made up of 16 amino acids. The germline CDR1 and CDR2 sequences are SEHNR and FQNEAQ (reference sequence). V lost 4 bases, J lost 2 bases, and 6 bases stayed unmatched. The CDR3 sequence: CASSSLLAGHTDTQYF. The CDR3 DNA follows: TGTGCCAGCAGCTCCCTACTAGCGGGGCACACAGATACGCAGTATTTT.

This chain connects TRBV18 to TRBJ2-7; tentatively, D is TRBD2 (5 bases). Trimming took 3 bases from V and 4 from J, leaving 10 bases between them. The CDR3 consists of 13 residues. Germline-derived CDR1 and CDR2 are KGHSH and LQKENI. This chain's CDR3 is CASSPSDFYEQYF. DNA of the CDR3: TGTGCCAGCTCACCCTCGGACTTTTACGAGCAGTACTTC.

This chain connects TRBV19 to TRBJ2-7; weak D call: TRBD1 (6 bases). Germline V gene sequence: CDR1 LNHDA, CDR2 SQIVND (reference sequence). V was pared by 5 bases and J by 1 base, with 12 bases between. CDR3 size: 14 residues. The CDR3: CASSPRDTSYEQYF. For the CDR3, the DNA is TGTGCCAGTAGTCCCCGGGACACATCCTACGAGCAGTACTTC.

The CDR3 is CATSRTSGGSYNEQFF. DNA for the CDR3: TGTGCCACCAGCAGGACTAGCGGGGGATCCTACAATGAGCAGTTCTTC. The gene calls are TRBV15 and TRBJ2-1; 12 bases fit TRBD2. Germline V gives CDR1 LNHNV, CDR2 YYDKDF (reference sequence). CDR3 length: 16 residues. The V segment lost 3 bases and the J segment 1 base; nucleotides outside the gene matches: 1. Full variable domain (remainder filled in from reference TRBV15 and TRBJ2-1): DAMVIQNPRYQVTQFGKPVTLSCSQTLNHNVMYWYQQKSSQAPKLLFHYYDKDFNNEADTPDNFQSRRPNTSFCFLDIRSPGLGDTAMYLCATSRTSGGSYNEQFFGPGTRLTVL.

The chain recombines TRBV4-3 with TRBJ2-1, with 13 bases matching TRBD2. The V gene's germline CDR1 is LGHNA and CDR2 YSLEER. The CDR3 spans 16 residues. J gave up 8 bases and V 1 base, and 5 bases lay outside the gene matches. CDR3 coding DNA: TGCGCCAGCAGCCAAGGGACTAGCGGGAGATTGTATGAGCAGTTCTTC. Translating it yields CASSQGTSGRLYEQFF.

This clone was detected only once. This chain uses TRBV5-6 with TRBJ1-4; the D is unclear. Germline assignment: CDR1 SGHDT and CDR2 YYEEEE. This CDR3 spans 18 amino acids. V was clipped by 4 bases and J by 6 bases, with 25 bases between them. The CDR3 DNA reads as TGTGCCAGCAGCCTGTTTGTGGTAGCGGGAGCGGAAGATGAAAAACTGTTTTTT. Translating gives CASSLFVVAGAEDEKLFF.

This sequence joins TRBV18 and TRBJ2-7, with a weak D call TRBD2 (6 bases). The CDR3 has 14 residues. The germline V gene encodes CDR1 KGHSH and CDR2 LQKENI. V was pared by 3 bases and J by 3 bases, with 12 bases between. CDR3 DNA sequence: TGTGCCAGCTCACCCTTGGACGGGAGCTACGAGCAGTACTTC. This codes for CASSPLDGSYEQYF.